This T cell receptor beta chain was observed in a study of CD8 T cells in Susac syndrome. Reverse transcription of roughly 0.5 to 1 ug RNA was performed with random hexamers. TCRdb ran MiXCR on the immunoSEQ multiplex PCR reads and lists one entry per CDR3 protein. The sample has about 300,000 distinct CDR3 sequences; 65% to 90% are singletons. V was cut by 1 base and J by 1 base, with 5 bases left in between. Per germline, CDR1 LGHNA and CDR2 YSLEER. The CDR3 length is 14 residues. Sample: CD8+ T cells from PBMCs. The receptor's source is a human donor with multiple sclerosis. The chain recombines TRBV4-3 with TRBJ1-5; D is ambiguous. The CDR3 spells CASSQGFSNQPQHF. The CDR3 DNA is TGCGCCAGCAGCCAAGGATTCAGCAATCAGCCCCAGCATTTT.